The 13 T cell receptor beta chains in this list originate from one sample, sequenced in a study of Ad26.COV2.S vaccination and SARS-CoV-2 variants. Profiling relied on immunoSEQ multiplex PCR, and the TCRdb table lists in-frame clones only, not all of them. This table holds 350,000 to 500,000 clones, 90% found once. This sample's treatment: about 20 received Ad26.COV2.S at low or high dose, single or two shots; roughly 5 received placebo; per-sample allocation not given. Day 63 following the first vaccine or placebo injection was when the samples were taken. Sequencing was performed on peripheral blood, taken in a trial of Ad26.COV2.S vaccine versus placebo. These receptors originate from a person aged 18-65 years who received the Ad26.COV2.S COVID-19 vaccine or a placebo.

The chain recombines TRBV7-9 with TRBJ1-2; D uncertain. This CDR3 comprises 15 residues. The V gene's germline CDR1 is SEHNR and CDR2 FQNEAQ (reference sequence). V lost 5 bases to trimming and J lost 5 bases, with 18 bases between them. The CDR3 DNA is TGTGCCAGCAGCCCCCGCCCGACGGGGTCGTATGGCTACACCTTC. Translated, it gives CASSPRPTGSYGYTF.

The chain employs TRBV19 and TRBJ2-3, with 11 bases that match TRBD2. Germline assignment: CDR1 LNHDA and CDR2 SQIVND (reference sequence). The CDR3 is 15 residues long. V was pared by 7 bases and J by 3 bases, with 6 bases of the junction left unmatched. The CDR3 sequence: CASNLAGGPTDTQYF. The CDR3, as DNA: TGTGCCAGTAACTTAGCGGGAGGGCCGACAGATACGCAGTATTTT. The full variable domain, rest sourced from reference TRBV19 and TRBJ2-3, is DGGITQSPKYLFRKEGQNVTLSCEQNLNHDAMYWYRQDPGQGLRLIYYSQIVNDFQKGDIAEGYSVSREKKESFPLTVTSAQKNPTAFYLCASNLAGGPTDTQYFGPGTRLTVL.

The chain combines TRBV30 with TRBJ1-2; D ambiguous. This CDR3 contains 15 residues. Germline loops: CDR1 GTSNPN, CDR2 SVGIG (reference sequence). The V end lost 4 bases, the J end lost 9 bases, and 24 bases lay between the germline ends. This chain's CDR3 is CAWTLFQSGYGSYTF. The CDR3 nucleotides read TGTGCCTGGACGCTTTTCCAGAGCGGATATGGGAGCTACACCTTC.

On this clone itself: A read error may account for a junction end that differs from germline. The chain links TRBV27 to TRBJ2-5; 14 bases are shared with TRBD2. The CDR3 length is 16 residues. The V gene's germline CDR1 is MNHEY and CDR2 SMNVEV (reference sequence). The CDR3 DNA reads as TGTGCCAGCAGTCCGTCTACCGGGACTAGCGGGAGCTTCTGGCACTTC. Its protein product is CASSPSTGTSGSFWHF.

This rearrangement joins TRBV10-3 to TRBJ2-5; tentatively, D is TRBD2 (6 bases). Germline V gene data show CDR1 as ENHRY and CDR2 as SYGVKD. The CDR3 has 15 residues. Deletions cut 5 bases from V and 4 bases from J, with 17 bases between. CDR3 sequence (DNA): TGTGCCATCAGTAACCAGCCCCTGGGGGGAGAGACCCAGTACTTC. It codes for CAISNQPLGGETQYF.

This chain joins TRBV27 and TRBJ1-1, with 8 bases lining up with TRBD1. J gave up 3 bases and V 4 bases, and 13 bases lay outside the gene matches. The CDR3 covers 17 residues. Per the germline V gene, CDR1 is MNHEY and CDR2 is SMNVEV (reference sequence). The CDR3 sequence is CASSSDRASLLDTEAFF. Here the CDR3 DNA reads TGTGCCAGCAGTTCGGACAGGGCGAGTTTGTTGGACACTGAAGCTTTCTTT.

The V call is TRBV11-2, the J call TRBJ1-6; D possibly corresponds to TRBD1 (5 bases). The germline gives CDR1 SGHAT, CDR2 FQNNGV. The CDR3 length is 15 residues. Trimming left V 5 bases short and J 12 bases short, with 20 bases between. For the CDR3, the DNA is TGTGCCAGCAGCGGCGACCGGGACCCCTACCGACCCCTCCACTTT. This sequence encodes CASSGDRDPYRPLHF.

This clone was detected only once. This chain joins TRBV10-3 and TRBJ2-3, with a weak D call TRBD1 (6 bases). The CDR3 has 12 amino acids. The V end was cut by 8 bases, the J end by 1 base, with 7 bases between. The germline V gene encodes CDR1 ENHRY and CDR2 SYGVKD. The CDR3 DNA is TGTGCCATCTGGACAGGCACAGATACGCAGTATTTT. Protein sequence: CAIWTGTDTQYF.

V usage is TRBV6-5 and J usage is TRBJ2-7; perhaps TRBD2 as D (5 bases). The CDR3 spans 15 residues. Looked up from germline, CDR1 is MNHEY and CDR2 is SVGAGI. Trimming took off 7 bases at V and 2 bases at J, with 18 bases between the two ends. The CDR3 coding sequence is TGTGCCAGCACCTCGGGCTGGGCGGGCGCCTACGAGCAGTACTTC. As protein: CASTSGWAGAYEQYF.

The J gene is TRBJ2-7, the V gene TRBV4-3; TRBD2 aligns across 11 bases. V lost 3 bases and J lost 2; bases outside the gene matches: 9. This CDR3 contains 17 residues. The germline V gene encodes CDR1 LGHNA and CDR2 YSLEER. Here the CDR3 DNA reads TGCGCCAGCAGCCACGATCTGACTAGCGGGATCCCCTACGAGCAGTACTTC. Protein sequence: CASSHDLTSGIPYEQYF.

The chain links TRBV2 to TRBJ2-7, with unresolved D. CDR1 is SNHLY and CDR2 is FYNNEI in the germline V gene. The V gene lost 0 bases and the J gene lost 4 bases, with 7 bases spanning the gap. The CDR3 consists of 13 residues. The CDR3 region has the DNA TGTGCCAGCAGTGAAGCGGTAGGTTACGAGCAGTACTTC. Protein product: CASSEAVGYEQYF. Full variable domain (remainder filled in from reference TRBV2 and TRBJ2-7): EPEVTQTPSHQVTQMGQEVILRCVPISNHLYFYWYRQILGQKVEFLVSFYNNEISEKSEIFDDQFSVERPDGSNFTLKIRSTKLEDSAMYFCASSEAVGYEQYFGPGTRLTVT.

The chain employs TRBV5-5 and TRBJ1-1; D may be TRBD1 (5 bases). CDR3 length equals 13 residues. Germline values: CDR1 SGHKS, CDR2 YYEKEE (reference sequence). Trimming stripped 6 bases from V and 3 bases from J, with 12 bases between. The DNA for the CDR3 is TGTGCCAGCAATAGACAGACACACACTGAAGCTTTCTTT. Residues: CASNRQTHTEAFF.

This chain uses TRBV19 with TRBJ2-7, with D tentatively TRBD2 (5 bases). Germline V gene data show CDR1 as LNHDA and CDR2 as SQIVND (reference sequence). V lost 3 bases and J 2 bases, leaving 8 bases between the germline ends. The CDR3 is 13 residues long. CDR3 amino acids: CASSMVGAYEQYF. The CDR3, as DNA: TGTGCCAGTAGTATGGTGGGAGCCTACGAGCAGTACTTC.